These 21 T cell receptor beta chains came from one sample sequenced in a study of shared clonotypes between healthy human individuals. Profiling relied on immunoSEQ multiplex PCR, and the TCRdb table lists in-frame clones only, not all of them. The repertoire holds about 1 million clones, with roughly 70% as singletons. Sequencing used memory CD4+ T cells sorted from blood. Subset noted: CD45RA-negative fraction. Receptors were obtained from a man aged 18 to 35 in good health.

The genes are TRBV7-9 and TRBJ2-4; D tentatively reads TRBD1 or TRBD2 (7 bases each). Trimming took 4 bases from V and 8 from J, leaving 12 bases between them. The germline CDR1 and CDR2 sequences are SEHNR and FQNEAQ (reference sequence). This CDR3 comprises 13 residues. Here the CDR3 reads CASSSGGVDIQYF. CDR3 DNA: TGTGCCAGCAGCTCAGGGGGGGTGGACATTCAGTACTTC.

This clone has just a few counts. The chain employs TRBV27 and TRBJ2-6; D is unresolved. This CDR3 contains 15 residues. V lost 2 bases, J lost 0 bases, and 5 bases lay in between. CDR1 is MNHEY and CDR2 is SMNVEV in the germline V gene (reference sequence). This chain's CDR3 is CASSLSSSGANVLTF. CDR3 sequence (DNA): TGTGCCAGCAGTTTAAGCAGCTCTGGGGCCAACGTCCTGACTTTC.

The chain joins TRBV19 to TRBJ2-2; 8 nucleotides line up with TRBD2. The V gene's germline CDR1 is LNHDA and CDR2 SQIVND (reference sequence). Losses at the gene ends were 2 bases for V and 3 bases for J; bases not matched to a gene: 5. This CDR3 is built from 16 residues. DNA for the CDR3: TGTGCCAGTAGTATATCAGGAGCGGGGGACACCGGGGAGCTGTTTTTT. It yields the protein CASSISGAGDTGELFF.

V is TRBV20-1 and J is TRBJ2-5; D call uncertain. Per the germline V gene, CDR1 is DFQATT and CDR2 is SNEGSKA (reference sequence). The CDR3 runs 11 residues. V was cut by 8 bases and J by 5 bases, with 12 bases left in between. The CDR3 sequence: CSSQDAETQYF. DNA for the CDR3: TGCAGTTCCCAAGACGCGGAGACCCAGTACTTC.

V and J are TRBV25-1 and TRBJ2-1, with 7 bases lining up with TRBD2. From germline, CDR1 is MGHDK and CDR2 SYGVNS. CDR3 size: 16 residues. Losses at the gene ends were 4 bases for V and 1 base for J; bases not matched to a gene: 7. The CDR3 sequence: CASSGPSGDSYNEQFF. The CDR3 bases are TGTGCCAGCAGTGGCCCTAGCGGAGATTCCTACAATGAGCAGTTCTTC.

The J gene is TRBJ2-1, the V gene TRBV19; D remains unclear. V lost 5 bases, J lost 0 bases, and 8 bases lay in between. Looked up from germline, CDR1 is LNHDA and CDR2 is SQIVND (reference sequence). This CDR3 contains 14 residues. CDR3 DNA sequence: TGTGCCAGTAGTGGCATGAGCTCCTACAATGAGCAGTTCTTC. This sequence encodes CASSGMSSYNEQFF.

This clone came up a few times. This chain connects TRBV2 to TRBJ2-7; no firm D call. This CDR3 is built from 14 residues. Trimming stripped 8 bases from V and 7 bases from J, with 21 bases between. CDR1 and CDR2 (germline): SNHLY, FYNNEI. CDR3 sequence reads: CASSSVRSLGEQYF. The DNA of the CDR3 is TGTGCCAGCTCATCGGTCAGGTCTTTAGGGGAGCAGTACTTC.

This clone was detected only a few times. A read error may produce the germline difference seen at one junction end. The rearrangement uses TRBV6-1 and TRBJ2-7; D unresolved. From germline, CDR1 is MNHNS and CDR2 SASEGT. This CDR3 spans 14 amino acids. The chain's CDR3 is CASSEALDRKSDAF. For the CDR3, the DNA is TGTGCCAGCAGTGAAGCTCTCGACCGGAAATCGGATGCCTTC.

This sequence joins TRBV19 and TRBJ2-5; 11 bases map to TRBD2. CDR3 length equals 15 residues. Trimming removed 5 bases from V and 5 bases from J; junction bases left unmatched: 7. The germline V gene encodes CDR1 LNHDA and CDR2 SQIVND (reference sequence). CDR3 bases: TGTGCCAGTAGTCGGACTAGCGGGCGGTGGGAGACCCAGTACTTC. Amino acid sequence: CASSRTSGRWETQYF.

The chain employs TRBV4-1 and TRBJ1-4, with no clear D. The CDR3 is 12 residues long. V was shortened by 5 bases and J by 4 bases, with 5 bases between the two germline ends. Germline CDR1 is MGHRA and CDR2 is YSYEKL. The CDR3 region is CASSAINEKLFF. The CDR3 DNA is TGCGCCAGCAGCGCGATTAATGAAAAACTGTTTTTT.

This clone was counted between two and nine times. Other DNA sequences within the sample encode an identical CDR3. In DNA, the CDR3 is TGCAGTGCCCTGGGTGGCAATGAGCAGTTCTTC. Translated: CSALGGNEQFF. This sequence joins TRBV20-1 and TRBJ2-1; D remains ambiguous. This CDR3 is 11 amino acids long. V was shortened by 6 bases and J by 6 bases, with 9 bases between the two germline ends. Germline V gene data show CDR1 as DFQATT and CDR2 as SNEGSKA (reference sequence).

V gene TRBV4-1 combines with J gene TRBJ1-6, with 7 nucleotides matching TRBD1. The CDR3 sequence is 16 residues long. Germline values: CDR1 MGHRA, CDR2 YSYEKL. The V and J ends lost 4 bases and 6 bases, in that order; junction bases with no gene match: 9. DNA for the CDR3: TGCGCCAGCAGCCCGTTACAGGGGCAAGGTAATTCACCCCTCCACTTT. Residues: CASSPLQGQGNSPLHF.

The chain links TRBV4-1 to TRBJ1-5, with unresolved D. This CDR3 has 15 amino acids. V lost 1 base to trimming and J lost 4 bases, with 11 bases between them. CDR1 and CDR2 (germline): MGHRA, YSYEKL. The CDR3 DNA reads TGCGCCAGCAGCCAAGGGACCCTACTGAATCAGCCCCAGCATTTT. Its translation: CASSQGTLLNQPQHF.

Worth noting for this clone: Given a much more abundant clone one base away, this may be a read error. The V and J genes are TRBV25-1 and TRBJ1-1, with a possible D match to TRBD1 (6 bases). This CDR3 has 11 amino acids. V lost 6 bases to trimming and J lost 6 bases, with 8 bases between them. The germline V gene encodes CDR1 MGHDK and CDR2 SYGVNS. The CDR3 DNA is TGTGCCAGCAGGGGGGCCGCTGAAGCTTTCTTT. As protein: CASRGAAEAFF.

J is TRBJ2-7 and V is TRBV19, with a possible D match to TRBD1 (6 bases). The germline V gene encodes CDR1 LNHDA and CDR2 SQIVND (reference sequence). The CDR3 runs 14 residues. The germline V and J ends were trimmed by 5 bases and 3 bases, with 14 bases remaining between them. The CDR3 sequence: CASSQGRGGYEQYF. The CDR3 coding sequence is TGTGCCAGTAGTCAGGGGAGAGGTGGCTACGAGCAGTACTTC.

The V and J genes are TRBV10-1 and TRBJ1-1, with D hard to call. The length of the CDR3 is 13 residues. V was cut by 3 bases and J by 1 base, with 6 bases left in between. CDR1 is WNHNN and CDR2 is SYGVQD in the germline V gene (reference sequence). CDR3 protein: CASSEFTNTEAFF. The DNA of the CDR3 is TGCGCCAGCAGTGAATTTACGAACACTGAAGCTTTCTTT.

The chain links TRBV19 to TRBJ2-6; no firm D call. This CDR3 has 15 residues. Trimming took 0 bases from V and 2 from J, leaving 5 bases between them. CDR1 LNHDA and CDR2 SQIVND come from the germline V gene (reference sequence). This CDR3 reads CASSIDGPGANVLTF. The CDR3 nucleotides are TGTGCCAGTAGTATAGACGGGCCTGGGGCCAACGTCCTGACTTTC.

In this sample, this clone turned up many times. The genes are TRBV30 and TRBJ1-1; D remains unclear. The CDR3 covers 11 residues. The germline V gene has CDR1 GTSNPN and CDR2 SVGIG (reference sequence). V was clipped by 0 bases and J by 7 bases, with 6 bases between them. CDR3 DNA sequence: TGTGCCTGGAGTGTACCGATTGAAGCTTTCTTT. It codes for CAWSVPIEAFF.

With respect to this clone: The germline gene is not matched at one end of the junction; a read error may be the cause. The chain employs TRBV27 and TRBJ2-1; TRBD2 matches 8 bases. The CDR3 covers 12 residues. Germline loops: CDR1 MNHEY, CDR2 SMNVEV (reference sequence). CDR3 nucleotide sequence: TGTGCCAGCAGTACCCCAGGAGCGGGAGAGATCTTC. It specifies CASSTPGAGEIF.

The chain carries TRBV7-2 and TRBJ2-3; 8 bases agree with TRBD1. Losses at the gene ends were 5 bases for V and 3 bases for J; bases not matched to a gene: 16. The germline V gene has CDR1 SGHTA and CDR2 FQGNSA. The CDR3 runs 18 residues. In DNA form, the CDR3 reads TGTGCCAGCAGCCCCTGGATTTTTGGGAGGACAGGGACAGATACGCAGTATTTT. This encodes CASSPWIFGRTGTDTQYF.

The chain carries TRBV28 and TRBJ2-5, with D tentatively TRBD2 (7 bases). The CDR3 has 14 residues. Trimming left V 6 bases short and J 9 bases short, with 20 bases between. Germline V gene sequence: CDR1 MDHEN, CDR2 SYDVKM. The CDR3, as DNA: TGTGCCAGCAGCCTGACTAGGGGGGGGTCGGCCCAGTACTTC. Its protein is CASSLTRGGSAQYF.